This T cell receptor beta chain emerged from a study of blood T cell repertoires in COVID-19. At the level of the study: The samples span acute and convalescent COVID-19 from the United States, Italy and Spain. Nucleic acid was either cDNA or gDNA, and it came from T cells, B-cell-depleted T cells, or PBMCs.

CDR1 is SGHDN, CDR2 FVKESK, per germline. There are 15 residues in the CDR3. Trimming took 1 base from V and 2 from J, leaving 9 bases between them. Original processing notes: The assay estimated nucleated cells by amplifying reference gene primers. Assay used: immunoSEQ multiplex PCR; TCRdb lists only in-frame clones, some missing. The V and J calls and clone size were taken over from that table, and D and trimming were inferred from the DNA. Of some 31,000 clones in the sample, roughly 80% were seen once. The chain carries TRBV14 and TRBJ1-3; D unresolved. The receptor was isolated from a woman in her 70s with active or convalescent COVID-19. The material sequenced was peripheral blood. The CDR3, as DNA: TGTGCCAGCAGCCAAGTTAGGAGAACTGGAAACACCATATATTTT. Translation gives CASSQVRRTGNTIYF.